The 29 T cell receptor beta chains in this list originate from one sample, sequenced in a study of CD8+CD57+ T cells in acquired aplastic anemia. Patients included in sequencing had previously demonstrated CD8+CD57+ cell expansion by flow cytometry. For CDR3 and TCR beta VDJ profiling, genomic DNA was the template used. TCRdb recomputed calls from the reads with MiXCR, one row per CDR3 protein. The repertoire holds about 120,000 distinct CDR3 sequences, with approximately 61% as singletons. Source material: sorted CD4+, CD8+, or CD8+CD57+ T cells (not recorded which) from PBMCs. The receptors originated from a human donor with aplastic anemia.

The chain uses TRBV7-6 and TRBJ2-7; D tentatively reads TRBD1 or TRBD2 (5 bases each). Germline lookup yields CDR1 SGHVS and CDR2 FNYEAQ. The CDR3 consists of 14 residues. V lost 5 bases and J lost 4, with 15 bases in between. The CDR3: CASSPAGTQYEQYF. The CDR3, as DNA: TGTGCCAGCAGCCCTGCCGGGACCCAATACGAGCAGTACTTC. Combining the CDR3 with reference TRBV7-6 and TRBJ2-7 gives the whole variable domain GAGVSQSPRYKVTKRGQDVALRCDPISGHVSLYWYRQALGQGPEFLTYFNYEAQQDKSGLPNDRFSAERPEGSISTLTIQRTEQRDSAMYRCASSPAGTQYEQYFGPGTRLTVT.

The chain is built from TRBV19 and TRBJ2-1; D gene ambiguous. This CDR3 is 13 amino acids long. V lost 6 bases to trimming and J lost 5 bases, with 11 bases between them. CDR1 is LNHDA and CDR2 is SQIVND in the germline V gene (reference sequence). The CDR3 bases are TGTGCCAGTAGGAGAGCTCCGGACAATGAGCAGTTCTTC. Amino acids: CASRRAPDNEQFF.

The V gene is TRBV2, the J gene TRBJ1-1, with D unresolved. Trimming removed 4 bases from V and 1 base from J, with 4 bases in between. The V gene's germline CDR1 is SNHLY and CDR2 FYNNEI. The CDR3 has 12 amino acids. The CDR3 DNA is TGTGCCAGCAGTGTACGGAACACTGAAGCTTTCTTT. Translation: CASSVRNTEAFF.

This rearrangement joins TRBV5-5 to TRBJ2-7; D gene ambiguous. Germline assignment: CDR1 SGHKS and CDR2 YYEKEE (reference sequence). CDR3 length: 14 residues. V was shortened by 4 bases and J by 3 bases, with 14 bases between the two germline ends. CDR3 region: CASSHRDTNYEQYF. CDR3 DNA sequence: TGTGCCAGCAGCCATAGGGATACGAACTACGAGCAGTACTTC.

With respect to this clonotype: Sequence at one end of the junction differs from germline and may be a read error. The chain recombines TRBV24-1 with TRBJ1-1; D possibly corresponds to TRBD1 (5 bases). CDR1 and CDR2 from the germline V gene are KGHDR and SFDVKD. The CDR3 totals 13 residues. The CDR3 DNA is TGTGCCACCCGCTGGGGGGTTAACACTGGAGCTTTCTTT. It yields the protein CATRWGVNTGAFF.

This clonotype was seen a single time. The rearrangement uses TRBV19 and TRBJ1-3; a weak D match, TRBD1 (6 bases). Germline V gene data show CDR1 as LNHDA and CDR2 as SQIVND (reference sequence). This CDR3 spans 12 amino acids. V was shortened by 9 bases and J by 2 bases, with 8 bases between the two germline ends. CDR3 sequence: CARQGAGNTIYF. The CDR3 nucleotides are TGTGCCAGACAGGGTGCTGGAAACACCATATATTTT.

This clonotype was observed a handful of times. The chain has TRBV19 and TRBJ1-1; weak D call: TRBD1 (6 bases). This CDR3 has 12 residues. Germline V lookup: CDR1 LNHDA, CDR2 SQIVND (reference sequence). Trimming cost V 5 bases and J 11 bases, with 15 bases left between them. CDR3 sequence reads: CASSSRTVAAFF. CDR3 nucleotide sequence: TGTGCCAGTAGTTCGAGGACAGTTGCGGCTTTCTTT.

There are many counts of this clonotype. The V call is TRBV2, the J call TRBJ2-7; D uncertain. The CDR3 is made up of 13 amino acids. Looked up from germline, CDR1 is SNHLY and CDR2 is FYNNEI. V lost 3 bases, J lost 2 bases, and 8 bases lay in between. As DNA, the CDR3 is TGTGCCAGCAGTGAGGCTCGACCCTACGAGCAGTACTTC. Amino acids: CASSEARPYEQYF.

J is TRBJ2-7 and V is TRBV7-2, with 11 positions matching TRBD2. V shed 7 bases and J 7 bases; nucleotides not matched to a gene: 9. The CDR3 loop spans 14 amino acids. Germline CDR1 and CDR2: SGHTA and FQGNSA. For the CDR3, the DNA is TGTGCCAGCACCCTACTAGCGGGAGCAGGGGAGCAGTACTTC. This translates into CASTLLAGAGEQYF.

CDR3 loop: CASSYPGYGTEYSNQPQHF. The CDR3 DNA sequence: TGTGCCAGCAGTTACCCGGGATACGGGACAGAGTATAGCAATCAGCCCCAGCATTTT. The genes are TRBV6-2 or TRBV6-3 and TRBJ1-5, with TRBD1 identical over 7 bases. CDR3 length: 19 residues. Germline V gene sequence: CDR1 MNHEY, CDR2 SVGEGT. With V trimmed by 2 bases and J by 0 bases, 13 bases remained unmatched.

The chain's CDR3 is CASSSRLAGGSEQFF. CDR3 DNA sequence: TGTGCCAGCAGTTCCCGACTAGCGGGAGGGAGTGAGCAGTTCTTC. The chain carries TRBV13 and TRBJ2-1; TRBD2 aligns across 14 bases. The CDR3 is 15 residues long. CDR1 is PRHDT, CDR2 FYEKMQ, per germline (reference sequence). The trim removed 6 bases at V and 9 bases at J, leaving 7 bases unmatched.

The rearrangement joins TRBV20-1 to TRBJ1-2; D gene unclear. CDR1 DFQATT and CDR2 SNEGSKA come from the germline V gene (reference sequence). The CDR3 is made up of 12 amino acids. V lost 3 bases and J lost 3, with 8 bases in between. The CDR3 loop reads CSASTEYYGYTF. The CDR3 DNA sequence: TGCAGTGCTAGTACAGAGTACTATGGCTACACCTTC.

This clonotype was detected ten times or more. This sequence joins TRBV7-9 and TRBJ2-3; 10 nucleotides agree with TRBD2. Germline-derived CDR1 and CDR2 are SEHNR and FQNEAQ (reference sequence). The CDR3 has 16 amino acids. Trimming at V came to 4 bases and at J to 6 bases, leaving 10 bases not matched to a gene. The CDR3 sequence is CASSSAEREGFDTQYF. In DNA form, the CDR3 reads TGTGCCAGCAGCTCAGCGGAGCGGGAGGGATTCGATACGCAGTATTTT.

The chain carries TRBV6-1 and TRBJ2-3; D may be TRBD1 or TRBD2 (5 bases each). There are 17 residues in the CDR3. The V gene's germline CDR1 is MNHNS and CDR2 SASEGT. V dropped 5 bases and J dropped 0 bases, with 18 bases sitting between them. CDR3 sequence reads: CASSLASGAASTDTQYF. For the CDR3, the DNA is TGTGCCAGCAGTCTTGCTTCCGGGGCCGCTAGCACAGATACGCAGTATTTT.

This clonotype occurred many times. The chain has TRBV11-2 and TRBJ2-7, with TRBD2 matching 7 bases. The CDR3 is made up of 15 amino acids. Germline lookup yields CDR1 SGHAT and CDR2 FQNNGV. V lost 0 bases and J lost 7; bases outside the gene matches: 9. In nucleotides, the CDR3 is TGTGCCAGCAGCTTAGATACGGCTAGCGGTGAAGAGCAGTACTTC. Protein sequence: CASSLDTASGEEQYF. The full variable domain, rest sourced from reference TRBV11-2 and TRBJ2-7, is EAGVAQSPRYKIIEKRQSVAFWCNPISGHATLYWYQQILGQGPKLLIQFQNNGVVDDSQLPKDRFSAERLKGVDSTLKIQPAKLEDSAVYLCASSLDTASGEEQYFGPGTRLTVT.

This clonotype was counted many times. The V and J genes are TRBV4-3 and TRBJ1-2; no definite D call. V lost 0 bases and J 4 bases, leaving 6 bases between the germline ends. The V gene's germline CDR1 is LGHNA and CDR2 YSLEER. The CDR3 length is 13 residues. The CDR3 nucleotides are TGCGCCAGCAGCCAAGAGGTCAGCTATGGCTACACCTTC. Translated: CASSQEVSYGYTF.

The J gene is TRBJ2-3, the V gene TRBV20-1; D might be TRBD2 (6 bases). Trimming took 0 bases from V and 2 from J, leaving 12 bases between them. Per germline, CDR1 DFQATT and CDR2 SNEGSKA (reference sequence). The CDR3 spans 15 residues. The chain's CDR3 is CSARDPAGITDTQYF. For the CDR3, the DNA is TGCAGTGCTAGAGATCCCGCGGGAATCACAGATACGCAGTATTTT.

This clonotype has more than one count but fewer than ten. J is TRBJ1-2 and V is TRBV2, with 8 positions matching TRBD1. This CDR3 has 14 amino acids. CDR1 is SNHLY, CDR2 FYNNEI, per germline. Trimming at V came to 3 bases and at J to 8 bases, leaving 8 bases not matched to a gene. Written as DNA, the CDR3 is TGTGCCAGCAGTGAGGGACAGGCCGTGGGAGGCTACACCTTC. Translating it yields CASSEGQAVGGYTF.

Written as DNA, the CDR3 is TGCAGTGCTAGAGCGGATTCCTATAGCAATCAGCCCCAGCATTTT. It specifies CSARADSYSNQPQHF. V usage is TRBV20-1 and J usage is TRBJ1-5, with D uncertain. This CDR3 is built from 15 residues. V was trimmed by 1 base and J by 0 bases, leaving 10 bases between them. CDR1 DFQATT and CDR2 SNEGSKA come from the germline V gene (reference sequence).

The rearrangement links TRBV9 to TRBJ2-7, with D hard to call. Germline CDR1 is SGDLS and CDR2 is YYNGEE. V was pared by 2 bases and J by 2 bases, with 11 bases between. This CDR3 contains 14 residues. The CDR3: CASSVGGRAYEQYF. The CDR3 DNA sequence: TGTGCCAGCAGCGTCGGCGGCAGAGCCTACGAGCAGTACTTC. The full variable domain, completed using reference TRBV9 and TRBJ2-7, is DSGVTQTPKHLITATGQRVTLRCSPRSGDLSVYWYQQSLDQGLQFLIQYYNGEERAKGNILERFSAQQFPDLHSELNLSSLELGDSALYFCASSVGGRAYEQYFGPGTRLTVT.

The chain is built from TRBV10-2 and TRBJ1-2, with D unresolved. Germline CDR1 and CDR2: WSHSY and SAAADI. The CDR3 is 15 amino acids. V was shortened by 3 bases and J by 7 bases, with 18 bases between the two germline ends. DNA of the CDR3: TGCGCCAGCAGTGATGGCCTGACGGGTCCTAGTGGCTACACCTTC. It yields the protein CASSDGLTGPSGYTF.

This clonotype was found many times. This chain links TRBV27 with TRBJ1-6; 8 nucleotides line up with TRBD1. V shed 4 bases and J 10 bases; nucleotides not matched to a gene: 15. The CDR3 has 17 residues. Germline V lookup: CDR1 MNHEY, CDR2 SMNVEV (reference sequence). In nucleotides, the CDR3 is TGTGCCAGCAGTTCCCCGATAGCACAGGGGGGTGGATCACCCCTCCACTTT. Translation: CASSSPIAQGGGSPLHF.

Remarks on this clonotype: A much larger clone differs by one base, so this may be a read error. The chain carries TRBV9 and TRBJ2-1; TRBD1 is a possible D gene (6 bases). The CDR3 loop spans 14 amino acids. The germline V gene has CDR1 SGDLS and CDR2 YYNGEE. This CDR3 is CASSVTGSYNEQIF. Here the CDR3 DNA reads TGTGCCAGCAGCGTGACAGGCTCCTACAATGAGCAGATCTTC.

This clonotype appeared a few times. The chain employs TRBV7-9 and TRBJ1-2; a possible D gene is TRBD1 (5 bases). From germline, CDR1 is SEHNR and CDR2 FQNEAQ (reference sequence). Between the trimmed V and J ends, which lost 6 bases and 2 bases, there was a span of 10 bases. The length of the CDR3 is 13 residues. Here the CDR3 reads CASRSWGNYGYTF. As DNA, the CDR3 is TGTGCCAGCAGGTCCTGGGGGAACTATGGCTACACCTTC. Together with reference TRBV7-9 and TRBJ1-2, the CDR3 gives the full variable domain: DTGVSQNPRHKITKRGQNVTFRCDPISEHNRLYWYRQTLGQGPEFLTYFQNEAQLEKSRLLSDRFSAERPKGSFSTLEIQRTEQGDSAMYLCASRSWGNYGYTFGSGTRLTVV.

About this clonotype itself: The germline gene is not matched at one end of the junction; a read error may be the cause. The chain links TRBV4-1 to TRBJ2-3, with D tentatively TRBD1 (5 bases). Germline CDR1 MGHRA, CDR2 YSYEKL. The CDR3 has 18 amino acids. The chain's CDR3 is CASSQDLLQDTSTDTQYF. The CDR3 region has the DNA TGCGCCAGCAGCCAAGATCTTCTACAGGACACCAGCACAGACACGCAGTATTTT.

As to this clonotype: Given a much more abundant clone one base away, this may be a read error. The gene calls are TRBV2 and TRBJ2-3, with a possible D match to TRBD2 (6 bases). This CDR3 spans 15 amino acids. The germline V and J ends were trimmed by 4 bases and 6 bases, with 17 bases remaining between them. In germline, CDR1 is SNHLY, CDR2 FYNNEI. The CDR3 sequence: CASSVSTGVSDTQYF. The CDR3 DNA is TGTGCCAGCAGTGTGAGTACGGGAGTGTCTGATACGCAGTATTTT.

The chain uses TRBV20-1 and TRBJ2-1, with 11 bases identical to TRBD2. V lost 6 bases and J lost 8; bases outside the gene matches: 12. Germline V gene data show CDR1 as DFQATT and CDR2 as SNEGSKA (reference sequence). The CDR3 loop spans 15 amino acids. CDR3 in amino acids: CSAVPLAGGRYEQFF. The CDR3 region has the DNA TGCAGTGCCGTCCCTCTAGCGGGAGGCCGATATGAGCAGTTCTTC.

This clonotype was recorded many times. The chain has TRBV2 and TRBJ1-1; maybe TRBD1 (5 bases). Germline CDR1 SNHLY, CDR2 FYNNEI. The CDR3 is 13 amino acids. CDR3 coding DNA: TGTGCAGCACGGGGGGAGGGGAACACTGAAGCTTTCTTT. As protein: CAARGEGNTEAFF.

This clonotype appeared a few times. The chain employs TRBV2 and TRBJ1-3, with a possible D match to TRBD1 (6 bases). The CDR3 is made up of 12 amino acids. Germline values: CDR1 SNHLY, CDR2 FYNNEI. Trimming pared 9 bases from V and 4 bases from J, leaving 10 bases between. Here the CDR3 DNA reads TGTGCCAGTCGACAGGCGGGAAACACCATATATTTT. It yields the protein CASRQAGNTIYF.